The 5 T cell receptor beta chains given below trace back to one sample, sequenced in a study of tumor and adjacent non-tumor tissue in lung cancer (dated by TCRdb to 2016 to 2019). RNA was extracted from bulk unsorted tissue and checked for quality with a NanoDrop ND-1000 and an Agilent 2100. The normal lung samples consisted of distant non-tumor tissue collected more than 3 cm from the tumor edge. The receptor library was made with multiplex PCR. Sequencing took place on an Illumina HiSeq 2500. TCRbeta libraries were constructed through three rounds of nested PCR with primers (Table S4) according to protocols modified from ARM-PCR. TCRdb itself trimmed the public reads at Q25 with fastp, ran MiXCR and retained productive beta chains. Each record represents a unique CDR3 protein, reported with the most common genes and DNA among its rows. The sample table holds around 76,000 distinct CDR3 sequences, of which approximately 82% were seen once. The ten largest clones add up to around 38% of the sample.

Material: distant non-tumor lung tissue. The receptors stem from a man aged 70 or older with non-small cell lung cancer.

To note about this clonotype: One end of the junction fails to match germline, which may point to a read error. The chain uses TRBV28 and TRBJ2-5, with D perhaps TRBD2 (6 bases). Germline V gene sequence: CDR1 MDHEN, CDR2 SYDVKM. This CDR3 has 14 residues. CDR3 nucleotides: TGTACCAGCAGTTTCGGGGGACTCCAAGAGACCCAGTACTTC. Translated, it gives CTSSFGGLQETQYF.

With respect to this clonotype: A junction end diverges from the germline sequence, so it may reflect a read error. The rearrangement uses TRBV6-2 or TRBV6-3 and TRBJ2-1; 12 positions agree with TRBD2. Germline V gene sequence: CDR1 MNHEY, CDR2 SVGEGT. The CDR3 runs to 19 residues. The CDR3 DNA is TGTGTCAGCAGTTACTCTCCACTAGCGGGGGGAAGCTCCTACAATGAGCAGTTCTTC. It is translated as CVSSYSPLAGGSSYNEQFF.

Concerning this clonotype itself: The junction departs from germline at one end; a sequencing error may be responsible. J is TRBJ1-3 and V is TRBV29-1; unclear D gene. Germline V gene sequence: CDR1 SQVTM, CDR2 ANQGSEA. CDR3 length equals 14 residues. The CDR3 bases are TGCAGTGTTGAAGATGGGTCAGATTTGAACACCATATTTTTT. Translating gives CSVEDGSDLNTIFF.

Only one count was recorded for this clonotype. At one boundary the junction diverges from the germline segment, which might be a read error. V gene TRBV20-1 combines with J gene TRBJ2-1; 12 nucleotides line up with TRBD2. The CDR3 extends over 15 amino acids. Germline V lookup: CDR1 DFQATT, CDR2 SNEGSKA (reference sequence). CDR3 protein: CSATYLLAGGNKQFF. Here the CDR3 DNA reads TGCAGTGCTACCTACCTACTAGCGGGAGGCAATAAGCAGTTCTTC.

A note on this clonotype: One end of the junction fails to match germline, which may point to a read error. The chain uses TRBV29-1 and TRBJ2-7; D is perhaps TRBD1 or TRBD2 (5 bases each). The CDR3 has 12 residues. Germline lookup yields CDR1 SQVTM and CDR2 ANQGSEA. The CDR3 region has the DNA TGCAGCGCCTGGGGGACGAACACCAAGCAGAGCTTC. Translating it yields CSAWGTNTKQSF.